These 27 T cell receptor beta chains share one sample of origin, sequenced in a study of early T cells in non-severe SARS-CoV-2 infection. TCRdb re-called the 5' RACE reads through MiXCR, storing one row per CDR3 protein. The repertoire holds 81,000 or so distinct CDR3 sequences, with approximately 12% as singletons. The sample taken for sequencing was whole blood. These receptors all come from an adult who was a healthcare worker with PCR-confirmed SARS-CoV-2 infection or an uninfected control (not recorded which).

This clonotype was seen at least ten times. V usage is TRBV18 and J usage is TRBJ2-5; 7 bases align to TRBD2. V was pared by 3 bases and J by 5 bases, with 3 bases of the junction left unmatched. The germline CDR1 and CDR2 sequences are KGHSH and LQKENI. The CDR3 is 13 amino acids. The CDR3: CASSPGGKETQYF. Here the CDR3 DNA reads TGTGCCAGCTCACCGGGGGGGAAGGAGACCCAGTACTTC.

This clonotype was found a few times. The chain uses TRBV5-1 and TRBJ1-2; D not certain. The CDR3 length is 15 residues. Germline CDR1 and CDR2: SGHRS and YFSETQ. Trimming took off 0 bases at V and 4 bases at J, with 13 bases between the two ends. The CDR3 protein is CASSLDSSTSYGYTF. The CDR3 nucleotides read TGCGCCAGCAGCTTGGACAGCTCTACGAGCTATGGCTACACCTTC.

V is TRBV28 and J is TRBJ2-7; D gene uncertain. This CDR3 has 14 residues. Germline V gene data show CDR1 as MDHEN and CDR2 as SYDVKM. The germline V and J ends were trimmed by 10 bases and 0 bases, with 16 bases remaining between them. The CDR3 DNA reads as TGTGCCACCCTGTTAGGGTACGACTCCTACGAGCAGTACTTC. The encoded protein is CATLLGYDSYEQYF.

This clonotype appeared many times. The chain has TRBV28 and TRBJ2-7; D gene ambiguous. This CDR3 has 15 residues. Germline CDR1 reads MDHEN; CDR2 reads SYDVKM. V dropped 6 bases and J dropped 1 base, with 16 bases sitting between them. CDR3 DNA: TGTGCCAGCAGCCCACCGGGCGTTAGATCCTACGAGCAGTACTTC. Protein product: CASSPPGVRSYEQYF.

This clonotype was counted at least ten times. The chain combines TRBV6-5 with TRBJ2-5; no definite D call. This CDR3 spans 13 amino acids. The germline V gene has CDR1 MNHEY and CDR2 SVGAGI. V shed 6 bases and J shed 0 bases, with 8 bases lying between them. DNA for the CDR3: TGTGCCAGCAGAAAAGGGCACCAAGAGACCCAGTACTTC. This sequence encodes CASRKGHQETQYF.

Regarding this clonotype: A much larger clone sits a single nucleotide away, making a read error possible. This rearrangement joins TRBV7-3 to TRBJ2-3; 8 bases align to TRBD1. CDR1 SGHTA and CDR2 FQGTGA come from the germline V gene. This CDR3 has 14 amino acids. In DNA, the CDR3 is TGTGCCAACAGCCAGCAGGGGGCAATAGATACGCAGTATTTT. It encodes CANSQQGAIDTQYF. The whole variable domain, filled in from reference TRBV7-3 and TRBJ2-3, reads GAGVSQTPSNKVTEKGKYVELRCDPISGHTALYWYRQSLGQGPEFLIYFQGTGAADDSGLPNDRFFAVRPEGSVSTLKIQRTERGDSAVYLCANSQQGAIDTQYFGPGTRLTVL.

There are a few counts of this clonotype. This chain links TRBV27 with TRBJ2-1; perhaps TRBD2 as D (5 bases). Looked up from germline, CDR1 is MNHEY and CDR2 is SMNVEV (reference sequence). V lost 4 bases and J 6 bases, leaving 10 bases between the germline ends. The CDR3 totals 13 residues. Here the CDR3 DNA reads TGTGCCAGCAGTTCGGGCGGGCCCAATGAGCAGTTCTTC. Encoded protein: CASSSGGPNEQFF.

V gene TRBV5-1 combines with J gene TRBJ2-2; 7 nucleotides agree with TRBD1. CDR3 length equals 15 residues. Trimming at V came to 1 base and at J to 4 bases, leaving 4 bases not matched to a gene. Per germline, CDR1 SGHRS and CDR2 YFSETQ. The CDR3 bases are TGCGCCAGCAGCTTGCCACAGGGGAGCACCGGGGAGCTGTTTTTT. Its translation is CASSLPQGSTGELFF.

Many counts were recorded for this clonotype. The CDR3 spells CATQDSANYGYTF. The CDR3 nucleotides read TGTGCCACTCAAGACAGTGCTAACTATGGCTACACCTTC. J is TRBJ1-2 and V is TRBV19, with a possible D match to TRBD1 (5 bases). CDR3 size: 13 residues. Per germline, CDR1 LNHDA and CDR2 SQIVND (reference sequence). With 10 bases removed from V and 0 bases from J, the gap between germline ends came to 12 bases.

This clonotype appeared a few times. CDR3 sequence: CASSSHGLDATNEKLFF. CDR3 nucleotide sequence: TGCGCCAGCAGCTCACACGGACTGGACGCAACTAATGAAAAACTGTTTTTT. V is TRBV5-1 and J is TRBJ1-4; D uncertain. V was shortened by 3 bases and J by 0 bases, with 15 bases between the two germline ends. This CDR3 has 17 amino acids. The germline V gene has CDR1 SGHRS and CDR2 YFSETQ.

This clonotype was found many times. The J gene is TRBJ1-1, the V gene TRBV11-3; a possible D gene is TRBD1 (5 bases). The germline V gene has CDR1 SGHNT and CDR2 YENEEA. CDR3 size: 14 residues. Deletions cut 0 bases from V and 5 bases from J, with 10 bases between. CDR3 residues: CASSLEGPGTEAFF. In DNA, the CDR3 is TGTGCCAGCAGCTTAGAGGGGCCGGGAACTGAAGCTTTCTTT.

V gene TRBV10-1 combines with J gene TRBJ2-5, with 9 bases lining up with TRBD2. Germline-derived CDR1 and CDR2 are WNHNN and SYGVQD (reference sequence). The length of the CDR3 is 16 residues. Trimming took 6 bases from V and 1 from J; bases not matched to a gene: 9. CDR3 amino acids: CASSRGAAGGQETQYF. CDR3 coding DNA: TGCGCCAGCAGCCGGGGTGCAGCGGGAGGCCAAGAGACCCAGTACTTC.

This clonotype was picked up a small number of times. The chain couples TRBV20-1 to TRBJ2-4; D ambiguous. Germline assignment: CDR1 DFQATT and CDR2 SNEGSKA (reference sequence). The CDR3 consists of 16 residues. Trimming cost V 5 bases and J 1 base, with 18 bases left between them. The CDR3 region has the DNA TGCAGTGCTTCCTACACGGGTTCGCGGGCCAAAAACATTCAGTACTTC. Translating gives CSASYTGSRAKNIQYF.

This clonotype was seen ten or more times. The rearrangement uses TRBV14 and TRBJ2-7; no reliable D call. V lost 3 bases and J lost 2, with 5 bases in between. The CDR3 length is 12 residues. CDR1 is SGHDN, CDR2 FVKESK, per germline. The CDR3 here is CASSQVTYEQYF. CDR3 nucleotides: TGTGCCAGCAGCCAGGTTACCTACGAGCAGTACTTC. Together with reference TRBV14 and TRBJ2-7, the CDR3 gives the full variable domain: EAGVTQFPSHSVIEKGQTVTLRCDPISGHDNLYWYRRVMGKEIKFLLHFVKESKQDESGMPNNRFLAERTGGTYSTLKVQPAELEDSGVYFCASSQVTYEQYFGPGTRLTVT.

The CDR3 spells CASSLIVTRGLAGEYTGELFF. Written as DNA, the CDR3 is TGTGCCAGCAGCTTAATCGTCACTCGAGGGCTAGCGGGAGAATACACCGGGGAGCTGTTTTTT. The chain has TRBV11-1 and TRBJ2-2; TRBD2 matches 10 bases. Germline V CDR1 and CDR2: SGHAT, FQDESV (reference sequence). The CDR3 is 21 residues long. Trimming cost V 2 bases and J 3 bases; bases outside gene matches: 18.

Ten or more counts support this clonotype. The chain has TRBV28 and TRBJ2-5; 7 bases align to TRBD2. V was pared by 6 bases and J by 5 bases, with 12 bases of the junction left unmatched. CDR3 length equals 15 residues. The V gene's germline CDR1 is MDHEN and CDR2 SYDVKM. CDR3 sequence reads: CASRAWTSFGETQYF. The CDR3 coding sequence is TGTGCCAGCAGGGCCTGGACTAGTTTCGGGGAGACCCAGTACTTC. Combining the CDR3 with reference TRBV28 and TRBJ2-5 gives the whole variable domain DVKVTQSSRYLVKRTGEKVFLECVQDMDHENMFWYRQDPGLGLRLIYFSYDVKMKEKGDIPEGYSVSREKKERFSLILESASTNQTSMYLCASRAWTSFGETQYFGPGTRLLVL.

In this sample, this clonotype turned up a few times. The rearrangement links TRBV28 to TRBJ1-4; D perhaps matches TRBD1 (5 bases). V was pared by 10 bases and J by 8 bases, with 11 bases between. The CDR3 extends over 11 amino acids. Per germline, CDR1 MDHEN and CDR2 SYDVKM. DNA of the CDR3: TGTGCCATTGTTAAGGGGGAAAAACTGTTTTTT. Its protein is CAIVKGEKLFF.

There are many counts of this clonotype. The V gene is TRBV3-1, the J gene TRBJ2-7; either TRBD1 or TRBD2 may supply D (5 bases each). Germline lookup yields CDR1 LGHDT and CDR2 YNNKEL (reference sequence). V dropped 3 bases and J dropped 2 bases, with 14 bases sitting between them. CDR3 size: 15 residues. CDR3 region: CASSHPGTTPYEQYF. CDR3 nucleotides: TGTGCCAGCAGCCACCCCGGGACGACCCCCTACGAGCAGTACTTC.

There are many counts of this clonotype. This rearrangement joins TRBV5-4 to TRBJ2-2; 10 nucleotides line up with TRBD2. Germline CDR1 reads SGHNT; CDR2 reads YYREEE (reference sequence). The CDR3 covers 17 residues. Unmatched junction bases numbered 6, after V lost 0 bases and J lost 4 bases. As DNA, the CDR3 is TGTGCCAGCAGCTTGGGGGGCTTAGCGGGAGGCACCGGGGAGCTGTTTTTT. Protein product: CASSLGGLAGGTGELFF.

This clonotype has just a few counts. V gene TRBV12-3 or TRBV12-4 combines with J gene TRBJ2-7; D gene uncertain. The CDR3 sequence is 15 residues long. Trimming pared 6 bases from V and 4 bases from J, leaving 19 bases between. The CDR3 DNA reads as TGTGCCAGCAGCCTCGACGCCCCGACTGGGTACGAGCAGTACTTC. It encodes CASSLDAPTGYEQYF.

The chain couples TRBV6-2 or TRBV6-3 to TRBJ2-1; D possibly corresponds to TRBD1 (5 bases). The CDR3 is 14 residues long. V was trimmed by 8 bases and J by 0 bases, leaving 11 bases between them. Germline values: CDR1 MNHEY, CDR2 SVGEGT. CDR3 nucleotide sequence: TGTGCCAGCTCCATAGACAGCTCCTACAATGAGCAGTTCTTC. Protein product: CASSIDSSYNEQFF.

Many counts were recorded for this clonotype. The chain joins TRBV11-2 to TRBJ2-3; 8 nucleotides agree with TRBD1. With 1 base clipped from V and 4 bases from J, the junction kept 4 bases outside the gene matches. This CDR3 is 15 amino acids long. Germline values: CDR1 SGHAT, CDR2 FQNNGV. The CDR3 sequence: CASSLVGGQADTQYF. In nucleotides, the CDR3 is TGTGCCAGCAGCTTAGTGGGGGGACAGGCAGATACGCAGTATTTT.

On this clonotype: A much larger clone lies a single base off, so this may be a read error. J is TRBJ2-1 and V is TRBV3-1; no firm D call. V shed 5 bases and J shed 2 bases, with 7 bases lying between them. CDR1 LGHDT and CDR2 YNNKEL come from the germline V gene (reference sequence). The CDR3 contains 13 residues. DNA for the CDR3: TGTGCCAGCAGCTGGAGCCCCTACAATGAGCAGTTCTTC. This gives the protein CASSWSPYNEQFF.

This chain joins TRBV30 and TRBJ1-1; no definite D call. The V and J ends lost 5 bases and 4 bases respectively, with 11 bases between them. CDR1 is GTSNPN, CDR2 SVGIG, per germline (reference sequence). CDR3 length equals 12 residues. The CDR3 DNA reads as TGTGCCTGGGACCGCCCCGGCACTGAAGCTTTCTTT. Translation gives CAWDRPGTEAFF.

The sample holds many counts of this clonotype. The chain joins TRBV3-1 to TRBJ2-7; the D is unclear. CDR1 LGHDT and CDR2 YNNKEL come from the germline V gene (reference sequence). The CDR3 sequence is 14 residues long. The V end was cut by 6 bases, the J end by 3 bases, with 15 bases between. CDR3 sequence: CASSKGSPGYEQYF. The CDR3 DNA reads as TGTGCCAGCAGTAAGGGCTCCCCGGGCTACGAGCAGTACTTC.

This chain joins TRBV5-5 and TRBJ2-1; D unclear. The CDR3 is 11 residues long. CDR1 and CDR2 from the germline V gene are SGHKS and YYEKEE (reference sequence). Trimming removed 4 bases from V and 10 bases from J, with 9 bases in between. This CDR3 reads CASSTRQEQFF. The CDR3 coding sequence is TGTGCCAGCAGCACCCGCCAGGAGCAGTTCTTC.

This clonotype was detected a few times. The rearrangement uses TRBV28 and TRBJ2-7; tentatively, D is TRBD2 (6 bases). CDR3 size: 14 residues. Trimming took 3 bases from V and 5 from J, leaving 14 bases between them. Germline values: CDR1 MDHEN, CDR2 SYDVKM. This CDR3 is CASSFRGSIDEQYF. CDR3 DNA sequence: TGTGCCAGCAGTTTTCGGGGGTCGATCGACGAGCAGTACTTC.